This T cell receptor (beta chain) was sequenced during a study of cytomegalovirus exposure and HLA in healthy donors. Across the whole study: Of around 400 genotyped donors, 75% to 90% grouped in the Caucasian-associated ancestry cluster.

The PCR had 60 Vbeta and 13 Jbeta primers. Method: immunoSEQ multiplex PCR; TCRdb's copy keeps in-frame clones and lacks some. The sample consists of around 200,000 clones, approximately 82% of them appearing once. As regards this clone: Its antigen is not known.

The CDR3 extends over 15 amino acids. CDR1 and CDR2 from the germline V gene are MRHNA and SNTAGT. J lost 2 bases, V lost 6 bases, and 6 bases had no gene match. Findings and limits, study-wide: Presence/absence analyses assumed roughly uniform sequencing depth across donors, which may not hold.

The sequence was collected from a woman in her forties or fifties in good health and CMV-seropositive. This chain uses TRBV6-4 with TRBJ1-2, with TRBD1 matching 10 bases. The specimen sequenced was PBMCs. The CDR3 sequence is CASSRDRGTNYGYTF. CDR3 bases: TGTGCCAGCAGCCGGGACAGGGGAACCAACTATGGCTACACCTTC.